This T cell receptor (beta chain) was retrieved from a study of OX40 agonist ivuxolimab in advanced cancers. About the study: An agonistic anti-OX40 (CD134) antibody, ivuxolimab, was used to treat the patients. Patients were roughly 83% male with ages roughly 20 to 90, mean approximately 55.

The study's findings and limits: CD8+ T cells showed, on average, more clonal expansion than CD4+ cells.

Trimming stripped 5 bases from V and 7 bases from J, with 18 bases between. This CDR3 has 15 amino acids. Per germline, CDR1 LNHDA and CDR2 SQIVND (reference sequence). As for this clone: Antigen: not known.

This table comes from immunoSEQ multiplex PCR, and its TCRdb copy is limited to in-frame clones, with some not included. This table has 50,000 or so clones, under 95% appearing once. Peripheral blood came from all dose cohorts at three timepoints. The sequenced sample was CD4+ or CD8+ T cells sorted from blood, obtained in a trial of the OX40 agonist ivuxolimab. The chain combines TRBV19 with TRBJ2-1, with D maybe TRBD2 (7 bases). The TCR sequence derives from an adult with an advanced solid tumor such as melanoma, head and neck, liver or kidney cancer. The CDR3 loop reads CASSPLGGRGNEQFF. CDR3 DNA: TGTGCCAGTAGTCCTCTTGGGGGGAGGGGGAATGAGCAGTTCTTC.